The source of this T cell receptor (beta chain) is a study of cytomegalovirus exposure and HLA in healthy donors. CDR3 length: 15 residues. The germline CDR1 and CDR2 sequences are SGDLS and YYNGEE. The V segment lost 1 base and the J segment 4 bases; nucleotides outside the gene matches: 3. The method was immunoSEQ multiplex PCR; TCRdb's version includes in-frame clones alone and lacks a portion of them. This table holds 150,000 to 180,000 clones, approximately 86% found once. Input material: PBMCs. The source is a man aged 18-30 years in good health and CMV-seropositive. The J gene is TRBJ2-1, the V gene TRBV9, with 9 bases identical to TRBD2. The CDR3 here is CASSVRLAGYNEQFF. DNA of the CDR3: TGTGCCAGCAGCGTACGGCTAGCGGGGTACAATGAGCAGTTCTTC.